A selection of T cell receptor beta chains follows, all from one sample in a study of blood T cell repertoires in COVID-19. Assay used: immunoSEQ multiplex PCR; TCRdb lists only in-frame clones, some missing. The table lists around 140,000 clones, 88% of them singletons. The specimen sequenced was peripheral blood. The receptors derive from a human donor in a cohort sampled during active COVID-19. CDR3s include the opening cysteine and the closing phenylalanine or tryptophan. The order of the fields is V gene, J gene, clone size, D gene, CDR3 DNA, CDR3 protein. A D gene is named only where the DNA matches it firmly. Only part of the rows carry a size: once, few, many, or a class if the clone is expanded.

TRBV5-6	TRBJ2-5	NA	TRBD1	TGTGCCAGCAGCCAGGACAGGGGAGGATGGGAGACCCAGTACTTC	CASSQDRGGWETQYF
TRBV7-8	TRBJ1-4	NA	NA	TGTGCCTCGACGGGGGGCGCGTTGGATGAAAAACTGTTTTTT	CASTGGALDEKLFF
TRBV11-2	TRBJ2-3	NA	TRBD1	TGTGCCAGCAGAAAACCGGGACAGGGGGCAGATACGCAGTATTTT	CASRKPGQGADTQYF
TRBV24-1	TRBJ1-1	NA	NA	TGTGCCACCACCGGACCCGAGACAGAAAACACTGAAGCTTTCTTT	CATTGPETENTEAFF
TRBV11-2	TRBJ2-7	NA	NA	TGTGCCAGCAGCTTGGCCTTCGACGAGCAGTACTTC	CASSLAFDEQYF
TRBV7-9	TRBJ2-7	NA	NA	TGTGCCAGCAGCTTAGCCTCTTACAGCTACGAGCAGTACTTC	CASSLASYSYEQYF
TRBV12-3/TRBV12-4	TRBJ1-5	few	NA	TGTGCCAGCAGTTTAGGTAGTCAGCCCCAGCATTTT	CASSLGSQPQHF
TRBV7-3	TRBJ2-1	NA	TRBD2	TGTGCCAGCAGCTCCCAAGGAGCGGGGGGTAGGAGTGAGCAGTTCTTC	CASSSQGAGGRSEQFF
TRBV4-3	TRBJ2-3	NA	NA	TGCGCCAGCAGCCGGGCCGTCGGGGTGGATACGCAGTATTTT	CASSRAVGVDTQYF
TRBV4-2	TRBJ1-2	NA	NA	TGTGCCAGCAGCCAAGTCGACGGGAACTATGGCTACACCTTC	CASSQVDGNYGYTF
TRBV7-2	TRBJ2-5	once	NA	TGTGCCAGCAGCCGAGGCGTACAAGAGACCCAGTACTTC	CASSRGVQETQYF
TRBV30	TRBJ1-3	few	NA	TGTGCCTGGAGAAGGGCGAGGACAGCGGCTGGAAACACCATATATTTT	CAWRRARTAAGNTIYF
TRBV4-1	TRBJ1-6	few	NA	TGCGCCAGCAGCCCAGAGGCGGGGAGACCTAATTCACCCCTCCACTTT	CASSPEAGRPNSPLHF
TRBV28	TRBJ2-3	NA	NA	TGTGCCAGCAGTTTTACAGGCCGACTTACAGATACGCAGTATTTT	CASSFTGRLTDTQYF
TRBV11-2	TRBJ2-7	NA	TRBD2	TGTGCCAGCAGCTTCTGGGGGGGAAGGTCCTACGAGCAGTACTTC	CASSFWGGRSYEQYF
TRBV6-5	TRBJ1-1	NA	NA	TGTGCCAGCAGGATAAGGGGGGGGAATGAAGCTTTCTTT	CASRIRGGNEAFF
TRBV9	TRBJ1-3	NA	TRBD1	TGTGCCAGCAGCACGCGGACAGGGCAAAACACTGGAAACACCATATATTTT	CASSTRTGQNTGNTIYF
TRBV27	TRBJ2-7	few	TRBD1	TGTGCCAGCAGCTCTACGGACAGGAGGCAGTACTTC	CASSSTDRRQYF
TRBV7-9	TRBJ2-5	NA	NA	TGTGCCAGCAGCTTAACAGGACTAAAGGAGACCCAGTACTTC	CASSLTGLKETQYF
TRBV27	TRBJ1-3	NA	NA	TGTGCCAGCAGCTTACAGGGTCCTGGAAACACCATATATTTT	CASSLQGPGNTIYF
TRBV5-1	TRBJ2-1	NA	NA	TGCGCCAGCAGTGTGGACAGTACCCCATACAATGAGCAGTTCTTC	CASSVDSTPYNEQFF
TRBV18	TRBJ2-1	NA	NA	TGTGCCAGTCAATCAGGGGGAGGCAAGGAGCAGTTCTTC	CASQSGGGKEQFF
TRBV29-1	TRBJ2-2	NA	TRBD2	TGCAGCGTTGAAGAGAAAGGGAGGGGAAATACCGGGGAGCTGTTTTTT	CSVEEKGRGNTGELFF
TRBV10-3	TRBJ2-7	NA	TRBD1	TGTGCCAGCGGGACAGGGGGATCTTACGAGCAGTACTTC	CASGTGGSYEQYF
TRBV7-9	TRBJ2-7	NA	NA	TGTGCCAGCAGCCACCAGGTCGGTTACGAGCAGTACTTC	CASSHQVGYEQYF
TRBV7-9	TRBJ1-6	NA	TRBD1	TGTGCCAGCAGCCAAAACGACAGGGGTAATTCACCCCTCCACTTT	CASSQNDRGNSPLHF
TRBV7-9	TRBJ2-1	once	NA	TGTGCCAGCAGCCCGAGGAATGAGCAGTTCTTC	CASSPRNEQFF
TRBV18	TRBJ1-5	NA	TRBD1	TGTGCCAGCTCCCTCACAGGGGGCGGCAATCAGCCCCAGCATTTT	CASSLTGGGNQPQHF
TRBV11-1	TRBJ2-5	NA	TRBD2	TGTGCCAGCAGCCAGTCTGAGCGGGGGAAGACCCAGTACTTC	CASSQSERGKTQYF
TRBV12-3/TRBV12-4	TRBJ2-1	NA	NA	TGTGCCAGCAGTTTCAGGGATGAGCAGTTCTTC	CASSFRDEQFF
TRBV2	TRBJ1-1	few	TRBD1	TGTGCCAGCAGTGAGGGGCGGACAGGGGTCACTGAAGCTTTCTTT	CASSEGRTGVTEAFF
TRBV7-2	TRBJ2-1	once	TRBD1	TGTGCCAGCAAACCGGGACAGGCCTACAATGAGCAGTTCTTC	CASKPGQAYNEQFF
TRBV3-1/TRBV3-2	TRBJ2-7	NA	TRBD1	TGTGCCAGCAGCCCCCGGACAGGGGGCATCGAGCAGTACTTC	CASSPRTGGIEQYF
TRBV19	TRBJ1-4	NA	NA	TGTGCCAGTCGAGATCGGGGTAATGAAAAACTGTTTTTT	CASRDRGNEKLFF
TRBV6-2/TRBV6-3	TRBJ2-1	NA	NA	TGTGCCAGCAGTTACGTAGTAGTCTTGGATGAGCAGTTCTTC	CASSYVVVLDEQFF
TRBV6-5	TRBJ1-1	NA	TRBD1	TGTGCCAGCACCCGACTCGGGACAGGGGCTGCTTTCTTT	CASTRLGTGAAFF
TRBV14	TRBJ1-1	NA	NA	TGTGCCAGCAGCCAAGTGGCCGACACTGAAGCTTTCTTT	CASSQVADTEAFF
TRBV11-2	TRBJ1-4	NA	TRBD1	TGTGCCAGCAGCACCTCGACAGGGTTCACATCCACAACTAATGAAAAACTGTTTTTT	CASSTSTGFTSTTNEKLFF
TRBV30	TRBJ1-2	NA	TRBD1	TGTGCCAGCGACAGGGACTTCTATGGCTACACCTTC	CASDRDFYGYTF
TRBV12-3/TRBV12-4	TRBJ1-1	NA	NA	TGTGCCAGCAGTTTTTGGGGGGGCACTGAAGCTTTCTTT	CASSFWGGTEAFF
TRBV11-2	TRBJ1-5	NA	TRBD1	TGTGCCAGCAGCGCCCATGGGACAGGGGGTTCGCGGCAGCCCCAGCATTTT	CASSAHGTGGSRQPQHF
TRBV3-1/TRBV3-2	TRBJ2-2	NA	NA	TGTGCCAGCAGCCAAGTTCGGAACACCGGGGAGCTGTTTTTT	CASSQVRNTGELFF
TRBV18	TRBJ1-1	NA	NA	TGTGCCAGCTCCCCGAGGGCTAACACTGAAGCTTTCTTT	CASSPRANTEAFF
TRBV3-1/TRBV3-2	TRBJ1-2	NA	TRBD1	TGTGCCAGCAGCCAAGGGACAGGAAATGGCTACACCTTC	CASSQGTGNGYTF
TRBV7-2	TRBJ2-5	NA	NA	TGTGCCAGCAGCCCGGCCCCGGGGCAAGAGACCCAGTACTTC	CASSPAPGQETQYF
TRBV29-1	TRBJ1-4	NA	TRBD1	TGCAGCGTCCTCGATGGACAGGGTGGGGGTGAAAAACTGTTTTTT	CSVLDGQGGGEKLFF
TRBV4-1	TRBJ1-5	NA	NA	TGCGCCAGCAGCCGCGGACAGAGCAATCAGCCCCAGCATTTT	CASSRGQSNQPQHF
TRBV6-6	TRBJ1-6	NA	NA	TGTGCCAGCAGGCCTCCACAGGGTATATCTTCACCCCTCCACTTT	CASRPPQGISSPLHF
TRBV10-3	TRBJ1-2	NA	TRBD1	TGTGCCATCAGTCCTTCTTCTGGGACAGGGGGCCACGGTAACTATGGCTACACCTTC	CAISPSSGTGGHGNYGYTF
TRBV4-1	TRBJ1-1	NA	NA	TGCGCCAGCAAGGGGGTGGGGGTTGGGAAGAACACTGAAGCTTTCTTT	CASKGVGVGKNTEAFF
TRBV5-4	TRBJ2-5	many	NA	TGTGCCAGCAGCCCGGCGGACTACCAAGAGACCCAGTACTTC	CASSPADYQETQYF